The 3 T cell receptor beta chains listed next were all sequenced from one sample in a study of T-cell memory formation after mild COVID-19. One entry per CDR3 protein, called by TCRdb with MiXCR from the 5' RACE reads. The sample has about 110,000 distinct CDR3 sequences, 18% seen once. Sequencing was carried out using PBMCs or a T cell subset sorted from them (not recorded which). The receptors stem from a man between 18 and 29 years old who had mild COVID-19 (a few samples of this study predate the infection). Cell type and time point are not known.

The gene calls are TRBV6-5 and TRBJ1-2; TRBD1 matches 7 bases. The V and J ends lost 7 bases and 4 bases, in that order; junction bases with no gene match: 6. Germline V gene sequence: CDR1 MNHEY, CDR2 SVGAGI. The CDR3 totals 13 residues. Written as DNA, the CDR3 is TGTGCCAGCACTCCGAGACAGGGCTATGGCTACACCTTC. Translated: CASTPRQGYGYTF.

The genes are TRBV28 and TRBJ2-1, with D perhaps assigned TRBD1 or TRBD2 (5 bases each). The CDR3 consists of 14 residues. Germline values: CDR1 MDHEN, CDR2 SYDVKM. Trimming shortened V by 4 bases and J by 10 bases, and 17 bases separated the two germline ends. CDR3 nucleotide sequence: TGTGCCAGCAGTTCACCGGGACGGAGCCCAGAGCAGTTCTTC. As protein: CASSSPGRSPEQFF.

This clonotype came up a few times. The rearrangement uses TRBV20-1 and TRBJ2-3; TRBD1 is a possible D gene (5 bases). The CDR3 is 15 amino acids. V was clipped by 2 bases and J by 2 bases, with 14 bases between them. Germline values: CDR1 DFQATT, CDR2 SNEGSKA (reference sequence). This chain's CDR3 is CSARSLQGYTDTQYF. The DNA of the CDR3 is TGCAGTGCTAGATCGCTCCAGGGTTACACAGATACGCAGTATTTT.